This TCR beta chain was documented in a study of blood T cell repertoires in COVID-19. Trimming took 7 bases from V and 2 from J; bases not matched to a gene: 7. This CDR3 contains 15 residues. CDR1 is MNHNY, CDR2 SVGAGI, per germline (reference sequence). Assay: immunoSEQ multiplex PCR; the TCRdb copy retains only in-frame clones and omits some. This sample has about 130,000 clones; about four fifths occur once, and the top ten carry 9% to 15%. The sample consisted of peripheral blood. This rearrangement joins TRBV6-6 to TRBJ1-5; the match to TRBD1 covers 8 bases. This TCR derives from a woman aged 60-75 years with acute or convalescent COVID-19. The CDR3 bases are TGTGCCAGCAACGGACAGGGTGGGGGCAATCAGCCCCAGCATTTT. Its translation is CASNGQGGGNQPQHF.